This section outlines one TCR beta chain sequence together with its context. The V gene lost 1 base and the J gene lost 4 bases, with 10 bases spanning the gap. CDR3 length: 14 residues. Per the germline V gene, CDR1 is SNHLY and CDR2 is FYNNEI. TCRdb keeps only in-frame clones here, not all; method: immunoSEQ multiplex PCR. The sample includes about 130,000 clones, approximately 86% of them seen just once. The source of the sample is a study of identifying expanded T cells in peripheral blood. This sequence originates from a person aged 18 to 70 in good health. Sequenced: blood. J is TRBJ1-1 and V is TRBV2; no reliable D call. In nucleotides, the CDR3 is TGTGCCAGCAGTGAAGGGCGGGGAGGCACTGAAGCTTTCTTT. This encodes CASSEGRGGTEAFF. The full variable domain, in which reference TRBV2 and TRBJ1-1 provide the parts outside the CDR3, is EPEVTQTPSHQVTQMGQEVILRCVPISNHLYFYWYRQILGQKVEFLVSFYNNEISEKSEIFDDQFSVERPDGSNFTLKIRSTKLEDSAMYFCASSEGRGGTEAFFGQGTRLTVV.